Following are 20 T cell receptor beta chains from one sample sequenced in a study of OX40 agonist ivuxolimab in advanced cancers. The table came from immunoSEQ multiplex PCR; TCRdb's copy has only in-frame clones and leaves some out. This repertoire shows about 13,000 clones, 70% to 90% found once; its top ten account for roughly 18%. The input for sequencing was CD4+ or CD8+ T cells sorted from blood, taken in a trial of the OX40 agonist ivuxolimab. Receptors were obtained from an adult with an advanced solid tumor such as melanoma, head and neck, liver or kidney cancer.

The chain couples TRBV4-1 to TRBJ1-2; TRBD1 agrees at 7 bases. The CDR3 extends over 15 amino acids. V was pared by 1 base and J by 7 bases, with 9 bases of the junction left unmatched. Germline CDR1 is MGHRA and CDR2 is YSYEKL. The CDR3 sequence is CASSQGATGWGGYTF. Here the CDR3 DNA reads TGCGCCAGCAGCCAAGGAGCGACAGGGTGGGGTGGCTACACCTTC.

The V call is TRBV7-3, the J call TRBJ2-7; 12 bases align to TRBD2. CDR3 length equals 15 residues. Germline assignment: CDR1 SGHTA and CDR2 FQGTGA. V dropped 3 bases and J dropped 4; count of bases not matched to a gene: 4. The chain's CDR3 is CASSFLLAGGYEQYF. The CDR3 region has the DNA TGTGCCAGCAGCTTCTTACTAGCGGGAGGTTACGAGCAGTACTTC.

This chain links TRBV15 with TRBJ1-4; no clear D. This CDR3 contains 16 residues. Trimming left V 5 bases short and J 3 bases short, with 16 bases between. Germline V gene lookup returns CDR1 LNHNV and CDR2 YYDKDF (reference sequence). As DNA, the CDR3 is TGTGCCACCAGCGGGAAGGTCGGGGTTGCTAATGAAAAACTGTTTTTT. Amino acids: CATSGKVGVANEKLFF. The whole variable domain, remainder taken from reference TRBV15 and TRBJ1-4, is DAMVIQNPRYQVTQFGKPVTLSCSQTLNHNVMYWYQQKSSQAPKLLFHYYDKDFNNEADTPDNFQSRRPNTSFCFLDIRSPGLGDTAMYLCATSGKVGVANEKLFFGSGTQLSVL.

J is TRBJ1-4 and V is TRBV29-1; maybe TRBD1 (6 bases). Germline loops: CDR1 SQVTM, CDR2 ANQGSEA. This CDR3 is built from 15 residues. Trimming took off 6 bases at V and 7 bases at J, with 21 bases between the two ends. The CDR3 loop reads CSVGQSGIESEKLFF. The DNA for the CDR3 is TGCAGCGTCGGACAGTCGGGAATTGAGAGTGAAAAACTGTTTTTT.

The gene calls are TRBV27 and TRBJ2-5; D may be TRBD1 (7 bases). The germline CDR1 and CDR2 sequences are MNHEY and SMNVEV (reference sequence). This CDR3 region has 14 residues. V lost 3 bases to trimming and J lost 5 bases, with 13 bases between them. The CDR3 is CASSFQGGYETQYF. The CDR3 region has the DNA TGTGCCAGCAGTTTTCAGGGGGGCTACGAGACCCAGTACTTC.

The V gene is TRBV11-2, the J gene TRBJ2-1, with 7 bases identical to TRBD2. The CDR3 runs 15 residues. The V segment lost 4 bases and the J segment 0 bases; nucleotides outside the gene matches: 3. Germline values: CDR1 SGHAT, CDR2 FQNNGV. The CDR3 spells CASSSSGSSYNEQFF. Here the CDR3 DNA reads TGTGCCAGCAGCTCTAGCGGTAGCTCCTACAATGAGCAGTTCTTC. The full variable domain, its missing parts supplied by reference TRBV11-2 and TRBJ2-1, is EAGVAQSPRYKIIEKRQSVAFWCNPISGHATLYWYQQILGQGPKLLIQFQNNGVVDDSQLPKDRFSAERLKGVDSTLKIQPAKLEDSAVYLCASSSSGSSYNEQFFGPGTRLTVL.

Comments on this clone: The sample carries other DNA sequences with the same CDR3. This rearrangement joins TRBV6-6 to TRBJ2-7, with a weak D call TRBD1 (5 bases). CDR1 MNHNY and CDR2 SVGAGI come from the germline V gene (reference sequence). This CDR3 comprises 11 residues. V lost 5 bases and J lost 3, with 5 bases in between. The CDR3 protein is CASSDSYEQYF. In DNA, the CDR3 is TGTGCCAGCAGTGACAGCTACGAGCAGTACTTC.

This clone occurred once. The chain carries TRBV11-2 and TRBJ2-1; 11 bases fit TRBD2. The CDR3 has 15 amino acids. CDR1 and CDR2 from the germline V gene are SGHAT and FQNNGV. V dropped 5 bases and J dropped 4; count of bases not matched to a gene: 4. CDR3 in DNA: TGTGCCAGCAGCCGGGGACTAGCGGTTTACAATGAGCAGTTCTTC. Its protein is CASSRGLAVYNEQFF.

This chain uses TRBV5-5 with TRBJ2-7; possibly TRBD2 for D (5 bases). The CDR3 totals 14 residues. V lost 4 bases to trimming and J lost 5 bases, with 16 bases between them. Germline values: CDR1 SGHKS, CDR2 YYEKEE (reference sequence). The CDR3 spells CASSRDPGIDEQYF. CDR3 coding DNA: TGTGCCAGCAGCCGCGACCCGGGAATCGACGAGCAGTACTTC.

The V gene is TRBV5-8, the J gene TRBJ2-1; weak D call: TRBD2 (5 bases). V lost 5 bases to trimming and J lost 6 bases, with 12 bases between them. The CDR3 consists of 13 residues. Germline-derived CDR1 and CDR2 are SGHTS and YDEGEE. CDR3 amino acids: CASSWPEVNEQFF. The CDR3 DNA follows: TGTGCCAGCAGTTGGCCGGAGGTCAATGAGCAGTTCTTC.

The chain links TRBV4-1 to TRBJ2-3; 12 nucleotides line up with TRBD2. The germline V gene encodes CDR1 MGHRA and CDR2 YSYEKL. This CDR3 is built from 20 residues. J gave up 2 bases and V 4 bases, and 16 bases lay outside the gene matches. The CDR3 region has the DNA TGCGCCAGCAGCCCAGATGGACTAGCGGGAATAGGGGACCCCACAGATACGCAGTATTTT. It translates to CASSPDGLAGIGDPTDTQYF.

The J gene is TRBJ2-7, the V gene TRBV29-1; possibly TRBD2 for D (6 bases). CDR1 and CDR2 (germline): SQVTM, ANQGSEA. The V and J ends lost 0 bases and 3 bases respectively, with 21 bases between them. The CDR3 is 17 amino acids. DNA of the CDR3: TGCAGCGTTGAAGATGGGGCTGGGCGGGACCGGGGCTACGAGCAGTACTTC. Protein sequence: CSVEDGAGRDRGYEQYF.

This chain uses TRBV6-5 with TRBJ2-7, with D possibly TRBD1 on 6 matching bases. The CDR3 is 14 amino acids. Germline assignment: CDR1 MNHEY and CDR2 SVGAGI. V was clipped by 2 bases and J by 3 bases, with 11 bases between them. DNA of the CDR3: TGTGCCAGCAGTTACGCACAGGGAGACTACGAGCAGTACTTC. This codes for CASSYAQGDYEQYF.

This clone ranks as large (0.1 to 1%). The chain links TRBV4-3 to TRBJ2-3; 8 nucleotides agree with TRBD1. This CDR3 contains 19 residues. The V and J ends lost 0 bases and 5 bases, in that order; junction bases with no gene match: 16. The germline V gene encodes CDR1 LGHNA and CDR2 YSLEER. The CDR3 region has the DNA TGCGCCAGCAGCCAAGAAGTACCAGGGGGCTTGGGAGGAGAAGATACGCAGTATTTT. Its protein product is CASSQEVPGGLGGEDTQYF.

This clone was observed once. J is TRBJ2-5 and V is TRBV5-6; 7 bases match TRBD1. The CDR3 has 14 residues. CDR1 is SGHDT, CDR2 YYEEEE, per germline. J lost 1 base, V lost 1 base, and 1 base had no gene match. CDR3 sequence: CASSLSGGQETQYF. DNA of the CDR3: TGTGCCAGCAGCTTGTCAGGGGGCCAAGAGACCCAGTACTTC.

In this sample, this clone turned up a few times. The chain is built from TRBV9 and TRBJ1-1; D may be TRBD1 (6 bases). The CDR3 consists of 15 residues. Germline CDR1 SGDLS, CDR2 YYNGEE. Trimming shortened V by 0 bases and J by 11 bases, and 20 bases separated the two germline ends. CDR3 nucleotide sequence: TGTGCCAGCAGCGTAGATGGGACACCCGGGGAGAGGGCTTTCTTT. Translating it yields CASSVDGTPGERAFF.

The rearrangement uses TRBV4-1 and TRBJ1-4; D is unresolved. CDR3 length equals 14 residues. V was cut by 4 bases and J by 7 bases, with 13 bases left in between. Per germline, CDR1 MGHRA and CDR2 YSYEKL. DNA for the CDR3: TGCGCCAGCAGCCCCCTCGCCGTGGGTGAAAAACTGTTTTTT. Protein product: CASSPLAVGEKLFF.

V and J are TRBV9 and TRBJ2-1; possibly TRBD1 or TRBD2 for D (5 bases each). The CDR3 spans 15 residues. Trimming cost V 3 bases and J 1 base, with 11 bases left between them. Germline V gene data show CDR1 as SGDLS and CDR2 as YYNGEE. CDR3 DNA: TGTGCCAGCAGCGACCGGGACCAATCCTACAATGAGCAGTTCTTC. This translates into CASSDRDQSYNEQFF.

This rearrangement joins TRBV4-3 to TRBJ1-1; D ambiguous. V lost 1 base and J 1 base, leaving 10 bases between the germline ends. CDR3 length: 15 residues. Germline CDR1 and CDR2: LGHNA and YSLEER. The CDR3 sequence: CASSQGRASNTEAFF. The CDR3 coding sequence is TGCGCCAGCAGCCAAGGGCGGGCCTCGAACACTGAAGCTTTCTTT.

CDR3 sequence reads: CAWSAGTGLSYEQYF. In DNA, the CDR3 is TGTGCCTGGAGCGCCGGGACAGGGCTTTCCTACGAGCAGTACTTC. This chain joins TRBV30 and TRBJ2-7, with TRBD1 matching over 9 bases. This CDR3 is 15 amino acids long. Per the germline V gene, CDR1 is GTSNPN and CDR2 is SVGIG (reference sequence). Unmatched junction bases numbered 7, after V lost 3 bases and J lost 1 base.